Each of the 19 T cell receptor beta chains below was sequenced from the same sample in a study of cytomegalovirus exposure and HLA in healthy donors. Researchers ran the PCR with 60 Vbeta and 13 Jbeta primers. Only in-frame clones appear in the TCRdb table, and some are missing; sequencing was by immunoSEQ multiplex PCR. The sample records 150,000 to 200,000 clones, roughly 80% being singletons. Sequencing used PBMCs. The receptors were gathered from a male donor in good health and CMV-seropositive.

The rearrangement links TRBV9 to TRBJ1-1, with 7 bases matching TRBD1. From germline, CDR1 is SGDLS and CDR2 YYNGEE. Trimming at V came to 3 bases and at J to 1 base, leaving 9 bases not matched to a gene. This CDR3 has 16 amino acids. The CDR3 loop reads CASSGGGTDRNTEAFF. The CDR3 DNA reads as TGTGCCAGCAGCGGAGGGGGGACAGACAGGAACACTGAAGCTTTCTTT.

J is TRBJ1-2 and V is TRBV4-3; D gene ambiguous. Trimming took off 5 bases at V and 7 bases at J, with 17 bases between the two ends. Germline V CDR1 and CDR2: LGHNA, YSLEER. The length of the CDR3 is 14 residues. The CDR3: CASSERPPSGGYTF. The CDR3 DNA reads as TGCGCCAGCAGCGAAAGGCCTCCCTCGGGTGGCTACACCTTC.

The gene calls are TRBV18 and TRBJ2-3, with TRBD2 identical over 10 bases. Germline CDR1 is KGHSH and CDR2 is LQKENI. V shed 8 bases, J shed 2 bases, and the junction held 7 bases outside the gene matches. This CDR3 spans 15 amino acids. CDR3 bases: TGTGCCAGCGGTGTAGCGGGAGGCGCCACAGATACGCAGTATTTT. Translation: CASGVAGGATDTQYF.

The V and J genes are TRBV6-5 and TRBJ1-5; possible D gene TRBD1, 6 bases. The germline V gene encodes CDR1 MNHEY and CDR2 SVGAGI. This CDR3 has 15 amino acids. V was clipped by 6 bases and J by 5 bases, with 17 bases between them. This CDR3 is CASRAQGGVHQPQHF. The CDR3 DNA follows: TGTGCCAGCAGGGCACAGGGTGGAGTACATCAGCCCCAGCATTTT.

The chain joins TRBV5-1 to TRBJ2-7, with D possibly TRBD2 on 6 matching bases. Germline V gives CDR1 SGHRS, CDR2 YFSETQ. V was trimmed by 0 bases and J by 7 bases, leaving 11 bases between them. The CDR3 is made up of 13 amino acids. DNA for the CDR3: TGCGCCAGCAGCTTGGGGGAGGCCTGGGAGCAGTACTTC. This encodes CASSLGEAWEQYF.

Only a few counts were recorded for this clone. The chain employs TRBV6-1 and TRBJ1-1; TRBD1 matches at 9 bases. CDR3 length: 15 amino acids. The J segment lost 1 base and the V segment lost 8 bases, leaving 8 bases of the junction unmatched. Germline-derived CDR1 and CDR2 are MNHNS and SASEGT. The DNA for the CDR3 is TGTGCCAGCCGCACAGGGGGCGAGGGGAACACTGAAGCTTTCTTT. This translates into CASRTGGEGNTEAFF.

V and J are TRBV15 and TRBJ2-3; 12 nucleotides match TRBD2. Trimming took 2 bases from V and 6 from J; bases not matched to a gene: 9. The CDR3 runs to 17 residues. Germline V gene lookup returns CDR1 LNHNV and CDR2 YYDKDF (reference sequence). The CDR3 loop is CATSRPATSGGRDTQYF. DNA of the CDR3: TGTGCCACCAGCAGACCGGCGACTAGCGGGGGCCGGGATACGCAGTATTTT.

The V call is TRBV5-1, the J call TRBJ2-1; no reliable D call. The CDR3 totals 11 residues. V shed 6 bases and J shed 4 bases, with 5 bases lying between them. In germline, CDR1 is SGHRS, CDR2 YFSETQ. The CDR3 sequence is CASKSYNEQFF. In nucleotides, the CDR3 is TGCGCCAGCAAATCGTACAATGAGCAGTTCTTC.

The chain combines TRBV4-1 with TRBJ2-7; 12 bases align to TRBD2. The germline CDR1 and CDR2 sequences are MGHRA and YSYEKL. The CDR3 consists of 17 residues. The trim removed 1 base at V and 3 bases at J, leaving 7 bases unmatched. The DNA of the CDR3 is TGCGCCAGCAGCCAAGGGGGGACTAGCGGGTTGGTCTACGAGCAGTACTTC. As protein: CASSQGGTSGLVYEQYF.

The chain joins TRBV28 to TRBJ1-3; 9 bases fit TRBD1. V lost 5 bases, J lost 6 bases, and 14 bases stayed unmatched. Germline V CDR1 and CDR2: MDHEN, SYDVKM. CDR3 length: 17 amino acids. The CDR3: CASSPGDRVGFENTIYF. The CDR3 DNA sequence: TGTGCCAGCAGTCCAGGGGACAGGGTGGGTTTTGAAAACACCATATATTTT. The complete variable domain, with remaining parts taken from reference TRBV28 and TRBJ1-3, reads DVKVTQSSRYLVKRTGEKVFLECVQDMDHENMFWYRQDPGLGLRLIYFSYDVKMKEKGDIPEGYSVSREKKERFSLILESASTNQTSMYLCASSPGDRVGFENTIYFGEGSWLTVV.

This chain joins TRBV4-3 and TRBJ1-1, with a weak D call TRBD1 (5 bases). Germline CDR1 reads LGHNA; CDR2 reads YSLEER. V lost 0 bases and J lost 3, with 11 bases in between. This CDR3 comprises 15 residues. The CDR3, as DNA: TGCGCCAGCAGCCAAGAGGCAGGGTCGGACACTGAAGCTTTCTTT. Translation gives CASSQEAGSDTEAFF.

Many counts were recorded for this clone. The CDR3 DNA is TGTGCCAGCAGCCTGGGTTGGGCAGGGGAAGAGACCCAGTACTTC. Its translation: CASSLGWAGEETQYF. The chain uses TRBV7-2 and TRBJ2-5; D might be TRBD1 (6 bases). Per the germline V gene, CDR1 is SGHTA and CDR2 is FQGNSA. This CDR3 spans 15 amino acids. Trimming removed 5 bases at V and 3 bases at J, with 16 bases between.

CDR3 residues: CASSLGQGPRTEAFF. Written as DNA, the CDR3 is TGTGCCAGCAGCCTCGGACAGGGACCGCGCACTGAAGCTTTCTTT. The V gene is TRBV7-8, the J gene TRBJ1-1; 8 nucleotides match TRBD1. The CDR3 sequence is 15 residues long. Germline CDR1 and CDR2: SGHVS and FQNEAQ. Unmatched junction bases numbered 9, after V lost 5 bases and J lost 4 bases.

This clone was found a few times. The CDR3 spells CASSLSFGNQPQHF. The CDR3 DNA is TGTGCCAGCAGTTTATCTTTCGGCAATCAGCCCCAGCATTTT. V gene TRBV27 combines with J gene TRBJ1-5; D uncertain. CDR3 length: 14 residues. CDR1 and CDR2 from the germline V gene are MNHEY and SMNVEV (reference sequence). With 0 bases removed from V and 2 bases from J, the gap between germline ends came to 5 bases.

The V and J genes are TRBV20-1 and TRBJ2-5; tentative D call: TRBD1 (5 bases). The V gene lost 7 bases and the J gene lost 2 bases, with 5 bases spanning the gap. The length of the CDR3 is 10 residues. Germline loops: CDR1 DFQATT, CDR2 SNEGSKA (reference sequence). The CDR3 DNA is TGCAGTGACAGGCAAGAGACCCAGTACTTC. It is translated as CSDRQETQYF.

The rearrangement joins TRBV7-2 to TRBJ2-1, with 8 bases that match TRBD2. The ends lost 2 bases at V and 7 bases at J; junction bases unmatched: 7. This CDR3 has 15 amino acids. CDR1 and CDR2 (germline): SGHTA, FQGNSA. The CDR3 sequence is CASSLSAGESNEQFF. CDR3 in DNA: TGTGCCAGCAGCTTATCAGCGGGAGAATCGAATGAGCAGTTCTTC. Complete variable domain (other parts from reference TRBV7-2 and TRBJ2-1): GAGVSQSPSNKVTEKGKDVELRCDPISGHTALYWYRQSLGQGLEFLIYFQGNSAPDKSGLPSDRFSAERTGGSVSTLTIQRTQQEDSAVYLCASSLSAGESNEQFFGPGTRLTVL.

V gene TRBV7-9 combines with J gene TRBJ2-1, with 10 bases matching TRBD1. The V gene's germline CDR1 is SEHNR and CDR2 FQNEAQ (reference sequence). The ends lost 1 base at V and 8 bases at J; junction bases unmatched: 5. The CDR3 sequence is 15 residues long. CDR3 region: CASSLGQGAWHEQFF. DNA of the CDR3: TGTGCCAGCAGCTTAGGACAGGGGGCTTGGCATGAGCAGTTCTTC.

The chain recombines TRBV4-3 with TRBJ1-2; 8 bases are shared with TRBD1. Germline trimming cut 0 bases from V and 4 bases from J; bases unmatched to any gene: 7. Per the germline V gene, CDR1 is LGHNA and CDR2 is YSLEER. CDR3 length: 16 residues. The CDR3 loop is CASSQDSGTGTYGYTF. As DNA, the CDR3 is TGCGCCAGCAGCCAAGATTCCGGGACAGGCACCTATGGCTACACCTTC.

This clone has more than one count but fewer than ten. The rearrangement joins TRBV11-2 to TRBJ2-3; 11 nucleotides align to TRBD2. Germline-derived CDR1 and CDR2 are SGHAT and FQNNGV. The CDR3 is 17 amino acids. V lost 3 bases and J lost 2; bases outside the gene matches: 7. CDR3 coding DNA: TGTGCCAGCAGCTTTACCCGACTAGCGGGGATCACAGATACGCAGTATTTT. Translating gives CASSFTRLAGITDTQYF.